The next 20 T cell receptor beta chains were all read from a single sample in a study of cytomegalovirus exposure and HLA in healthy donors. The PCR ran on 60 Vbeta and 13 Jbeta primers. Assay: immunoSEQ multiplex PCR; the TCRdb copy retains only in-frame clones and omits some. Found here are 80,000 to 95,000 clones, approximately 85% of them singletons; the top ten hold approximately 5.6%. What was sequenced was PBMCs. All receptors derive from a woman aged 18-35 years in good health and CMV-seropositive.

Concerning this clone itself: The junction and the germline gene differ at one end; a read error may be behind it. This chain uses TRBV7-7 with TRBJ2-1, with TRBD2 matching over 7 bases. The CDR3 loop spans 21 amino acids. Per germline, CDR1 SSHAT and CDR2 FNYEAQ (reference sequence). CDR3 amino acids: CASSLVAPTIGGVWPFNEQFF. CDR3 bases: TGTGCTAGCAGCTTAGTGGCTCCGACTATTGGGGGGGTGTGGCCCTTCAATGAGCAGTTCTTC.

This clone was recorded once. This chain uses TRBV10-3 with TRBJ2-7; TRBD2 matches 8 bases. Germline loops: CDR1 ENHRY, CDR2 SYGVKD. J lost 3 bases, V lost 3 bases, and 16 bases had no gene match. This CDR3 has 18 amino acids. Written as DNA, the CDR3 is TGTGCCATCAGTGAACCCACAACATGGAGCGGGAGAGGCTACGAGCAGTACTTC. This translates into CAISEPTTWSGRGYEQYF.

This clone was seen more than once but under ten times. CDR3 in amino acids: CASSLGTGPGELFF. In nucleotides, the CDR3 is TGTGCCAGCAGTTTGGGGACAGGTCCGGGGGAGCTGTTTTTT. The gene calls are TRBV28 and TRBJ2-2; 8 nucleotides line up with TRBD1. Trimming took 3 bases from V and 8 from J; bases not matched to a gene: 5. Germline values: CDR1 MDHEN, CDR2 SYDVKM. This CDR3 has 14 residues. The full variable domain, its missing parts supplied by reference TRBV28 and TRBJ2-2, is DVKVTQSSRYLVKRTGEKVFLECVQDMDHENMFWYRQDPGLGLRLIYFSYDVKMKEKGDIPEGYSVSREKKERFSLILESASTNQTSMYLCASSLGTGPGELFFGEGSRLTVL.

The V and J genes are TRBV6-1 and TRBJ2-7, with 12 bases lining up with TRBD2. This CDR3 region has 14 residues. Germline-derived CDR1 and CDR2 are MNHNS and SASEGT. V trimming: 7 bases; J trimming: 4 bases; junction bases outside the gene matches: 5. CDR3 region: CASTLAGGRYEQYF. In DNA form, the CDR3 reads TGTGCCAGCACCCTAGCGGGGGGGCGGTACGAGCAGTACTTC.

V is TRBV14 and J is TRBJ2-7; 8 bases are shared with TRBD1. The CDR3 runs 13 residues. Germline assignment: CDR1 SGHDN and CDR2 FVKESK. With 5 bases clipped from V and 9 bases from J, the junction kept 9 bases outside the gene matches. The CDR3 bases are TGTGCCAGCAGCTTGGGACAGGTCCTGAGGCAGTACTTC. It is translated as CASSLGQVLRQYF.

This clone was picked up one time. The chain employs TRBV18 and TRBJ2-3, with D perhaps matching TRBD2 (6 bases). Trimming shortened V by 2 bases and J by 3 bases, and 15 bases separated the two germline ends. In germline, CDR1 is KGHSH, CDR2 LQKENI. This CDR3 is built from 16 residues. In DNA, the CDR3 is TGTGCCAGCTCACCATCGGTGAGCGGGTTGACAGATACGCAGTATTTT. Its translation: CASSPSVSGLTDTQYF.

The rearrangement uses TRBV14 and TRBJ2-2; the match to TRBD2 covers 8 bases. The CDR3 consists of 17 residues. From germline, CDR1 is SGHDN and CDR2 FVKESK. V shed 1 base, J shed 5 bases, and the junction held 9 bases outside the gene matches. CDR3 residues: CASSQARPRGGTGELFF. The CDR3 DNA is TGTGCCAGCAGCCAAGCCCGACCCCGGGGGGGGACCGGGGAGCTGTTTTTT.

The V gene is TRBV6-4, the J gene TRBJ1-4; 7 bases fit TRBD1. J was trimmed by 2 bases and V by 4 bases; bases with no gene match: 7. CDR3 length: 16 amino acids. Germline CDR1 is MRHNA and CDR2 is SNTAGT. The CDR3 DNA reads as TGTGCCAGCAGTGTCAGGGGGGAAACCACTAATGAAAAACTGTTTTTT. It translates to CASSVRGETTNEKLFF.

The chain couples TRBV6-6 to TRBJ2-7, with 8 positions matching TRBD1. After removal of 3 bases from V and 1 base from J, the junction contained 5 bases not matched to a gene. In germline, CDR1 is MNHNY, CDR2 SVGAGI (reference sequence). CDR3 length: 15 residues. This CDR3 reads CASSYDQGASYEQYF. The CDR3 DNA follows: TGTGCCAGCAGTTATGACCAGGGGGCTTCCTACGAGCAGTACTTC.

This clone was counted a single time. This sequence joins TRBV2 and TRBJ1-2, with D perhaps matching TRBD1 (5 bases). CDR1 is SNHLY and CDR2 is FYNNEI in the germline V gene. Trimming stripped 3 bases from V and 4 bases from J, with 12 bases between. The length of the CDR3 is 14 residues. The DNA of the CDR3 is TGTGCCAGCAGTGAGCGTGGGGCCATCTATGGCTACACCTTC. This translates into CASSERGAIYGYTF.

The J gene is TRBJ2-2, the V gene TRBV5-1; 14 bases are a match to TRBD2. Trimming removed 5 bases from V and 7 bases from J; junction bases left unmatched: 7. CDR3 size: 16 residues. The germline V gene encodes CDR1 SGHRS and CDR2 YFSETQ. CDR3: CASSLGLAGGIGELFF. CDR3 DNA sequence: TGCGCCAGCAGTCTTGGACTAGCGGGAGGAATCGGGGAGCTGTTTTTT.

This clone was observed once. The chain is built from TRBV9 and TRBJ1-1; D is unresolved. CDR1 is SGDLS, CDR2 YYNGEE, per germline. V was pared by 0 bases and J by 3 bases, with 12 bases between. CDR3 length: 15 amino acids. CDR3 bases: TGTGCCAGCAGCGTAGTCGCGTCGGGATACACTGAAGCTTTCTTT. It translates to CASSVVASGYTEAFF. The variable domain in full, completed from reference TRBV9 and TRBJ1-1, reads DSGVTQTPKHLITATGQRVTLRCSPRSGDLSVYWYQQSLDQGLQFLIQYYNGEERAKGNILERFSAQQFPDLHSELNLSSLELGDSALYFCASSVVASGYTEAFFGQGTRLTVV.

CDR3 in amino acids: CASRASGSGTDTQYF. The DNA for the CDR3 is TGCGCCAGCAGGGCAAGCGGGAGTGGCACAGATACGCAGTATTTT. The rearrangement uses TRBV4-1 and TRBJ2-3, with 8 positions matching TRBD2. Germline V gene lookup returns CDR1 MGHRA and CDR2 YSYEKL. Trimming removed 6 bases from V and 1 base from J; junction bases left unmatched: 6. The CDR3 contains 15 residues.

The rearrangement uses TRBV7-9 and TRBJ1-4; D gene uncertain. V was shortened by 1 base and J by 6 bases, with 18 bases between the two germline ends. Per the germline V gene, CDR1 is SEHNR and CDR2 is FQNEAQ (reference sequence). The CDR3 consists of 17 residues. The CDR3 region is CASSLGGYGGFDEKLFF. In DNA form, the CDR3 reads TGTGCCAGCAGCTTAGGCGGTTACGGCGGCTTTGATGAAAAACTGTTTTTT.

The CDR3 nucleotides read TGTGCCAGCAGTCAAACCCCGGTGAATGAGCAGTTCTTC. Its protein is CASSQTPVNEQFF. V gene TRBV6-5 combines with J gene TRBJ2-1, with no clear D. The CDR3 covers 13 residues. The V gene's germline CDR1 is MNHEY and CDR2 SVGAGI. V dropped 5 bases and J dropped 7 bases, with 12 bases sitting between them.

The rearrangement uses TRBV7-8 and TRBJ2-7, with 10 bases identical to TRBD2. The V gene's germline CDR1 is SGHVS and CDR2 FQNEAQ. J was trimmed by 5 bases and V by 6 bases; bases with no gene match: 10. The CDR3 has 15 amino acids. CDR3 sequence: CASSSLAGAYDEQYF. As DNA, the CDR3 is TGTGCCAGCAGTTCCCTAGCGGGAGCTTATGACGAGCAGTACTTC.

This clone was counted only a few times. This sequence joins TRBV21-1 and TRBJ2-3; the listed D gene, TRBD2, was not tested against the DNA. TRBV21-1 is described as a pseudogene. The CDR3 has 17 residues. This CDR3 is CASSKATPGLKPDTQYF. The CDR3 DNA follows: TGTGCCAGCAGCAAAGCGACGCCGGGTCTGAAACCAGATACGCAGTATTTT.

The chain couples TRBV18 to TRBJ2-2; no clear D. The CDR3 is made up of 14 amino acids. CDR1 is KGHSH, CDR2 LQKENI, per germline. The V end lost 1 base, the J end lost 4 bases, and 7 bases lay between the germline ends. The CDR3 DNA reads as TGTGCCAGCTCACCACGCACGGGCACCGGGGAGCTGTTTTTT. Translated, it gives CASSPRTGTGELFF.

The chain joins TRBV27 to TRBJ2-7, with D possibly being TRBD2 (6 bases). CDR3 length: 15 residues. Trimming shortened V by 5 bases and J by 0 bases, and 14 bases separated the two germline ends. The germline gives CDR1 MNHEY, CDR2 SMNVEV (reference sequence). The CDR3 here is CASSPFAGSSYEQYF. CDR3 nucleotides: TGTGCCAGCAGTCCCTTTGCGGGGAGCTCCTACGAGCAGTACTTC.

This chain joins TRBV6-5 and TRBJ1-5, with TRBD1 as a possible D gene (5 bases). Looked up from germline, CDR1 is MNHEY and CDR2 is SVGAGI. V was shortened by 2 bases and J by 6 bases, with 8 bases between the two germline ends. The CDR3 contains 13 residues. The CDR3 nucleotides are TGTGCCAGCAGTTACAGGGGAAGTCAGCCCCAGCATTTT. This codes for CASSYRGSQPQHF.